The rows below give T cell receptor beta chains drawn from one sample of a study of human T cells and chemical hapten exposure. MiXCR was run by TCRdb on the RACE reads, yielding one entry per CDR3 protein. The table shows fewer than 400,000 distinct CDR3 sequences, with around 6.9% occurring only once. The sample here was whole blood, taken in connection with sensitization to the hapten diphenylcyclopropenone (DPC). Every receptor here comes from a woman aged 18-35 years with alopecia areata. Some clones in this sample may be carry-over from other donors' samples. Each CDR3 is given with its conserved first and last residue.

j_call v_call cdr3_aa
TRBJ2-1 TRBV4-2 CASSQVLAGGQFF
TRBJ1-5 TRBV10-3 CAISREGNQPQHF
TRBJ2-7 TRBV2 CASSQALPYEQYF
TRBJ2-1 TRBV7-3 CASSLMGAGTSNEQFF
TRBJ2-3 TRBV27 CASREIYRGTRTSTDTQYF
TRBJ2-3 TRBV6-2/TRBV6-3 CASSLTGTASTDTQYF
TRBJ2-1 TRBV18 CASSPERRTTYNEQFF
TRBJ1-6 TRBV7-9 CASRGPGTGYNSPLHF
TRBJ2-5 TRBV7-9 CASSLNLQGSETQYF
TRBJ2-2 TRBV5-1 CASSVTGGDTGELFF
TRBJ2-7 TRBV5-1 CASSWAQGGFYEQYF
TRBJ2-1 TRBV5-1 CASSRDQGQYNEQFF
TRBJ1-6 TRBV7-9 CASSTTGNNSPLHF
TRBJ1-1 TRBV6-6 CASSSIDRARGEAFF
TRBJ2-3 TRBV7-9 CASSLSPLDTQYF
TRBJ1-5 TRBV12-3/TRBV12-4 CASTAALLGQPQHF
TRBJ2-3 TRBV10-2 CASSRDTQYF
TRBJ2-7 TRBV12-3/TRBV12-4 CASSEGAREQYF
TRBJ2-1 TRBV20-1 CSASGGAYNEQFF
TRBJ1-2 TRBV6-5 CASSYRRQGTNYGYTF
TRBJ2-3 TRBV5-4 CASSFDRDSTDTQYF
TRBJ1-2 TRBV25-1 CASRGENYGYTF
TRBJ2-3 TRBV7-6 CASSVEGGFIDTQYF
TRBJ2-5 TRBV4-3 CASSQGRSQETQYF
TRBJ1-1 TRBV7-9 CASSLASSAEAFF
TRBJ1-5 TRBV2 CASSEDQQIYNQPQHF
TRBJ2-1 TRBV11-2 CASSSAIQGYNEQFF
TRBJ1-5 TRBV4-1 CASSQTAVNQPQHF
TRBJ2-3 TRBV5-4 CASSLAVGASDTQYF
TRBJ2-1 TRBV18 CASSSQRSSYNEQFF
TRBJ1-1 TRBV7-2 CASSFFQGNTEAFF
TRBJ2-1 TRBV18 CASSPTGTPTYNEQFF
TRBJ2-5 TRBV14 CASSHHITTRGETQYF
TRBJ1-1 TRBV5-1 CASSLRQGGDTEAFF
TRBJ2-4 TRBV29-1 CSVDGQVGNIQYF
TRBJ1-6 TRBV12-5 CASGLTGYGSNSPLHF
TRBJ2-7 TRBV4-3 CASSQGLDTYEQYF
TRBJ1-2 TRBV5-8 CASSHGGNFISYGYTF
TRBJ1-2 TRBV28 CASSLSYGYTF